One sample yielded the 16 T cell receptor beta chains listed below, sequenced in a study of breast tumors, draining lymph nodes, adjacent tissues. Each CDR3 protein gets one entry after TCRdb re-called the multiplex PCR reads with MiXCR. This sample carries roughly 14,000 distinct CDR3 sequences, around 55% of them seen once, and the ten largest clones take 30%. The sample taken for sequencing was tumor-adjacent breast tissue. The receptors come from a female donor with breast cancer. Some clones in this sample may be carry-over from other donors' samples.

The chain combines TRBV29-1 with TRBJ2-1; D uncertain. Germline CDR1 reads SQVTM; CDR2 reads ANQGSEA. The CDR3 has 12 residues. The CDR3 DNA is TGCAGTTCGGAGAGCTCTTACAATGAGCAGTTCTTC. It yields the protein CSSESSYNEQFF.

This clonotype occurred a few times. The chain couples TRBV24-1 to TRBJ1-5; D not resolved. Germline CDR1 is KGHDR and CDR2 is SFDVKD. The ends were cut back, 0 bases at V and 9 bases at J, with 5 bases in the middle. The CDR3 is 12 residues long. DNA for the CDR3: TGTGCCACCAGTGATTTGGGTTTGCCCCAGCATTTT. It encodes CATSDLGLPQHF.

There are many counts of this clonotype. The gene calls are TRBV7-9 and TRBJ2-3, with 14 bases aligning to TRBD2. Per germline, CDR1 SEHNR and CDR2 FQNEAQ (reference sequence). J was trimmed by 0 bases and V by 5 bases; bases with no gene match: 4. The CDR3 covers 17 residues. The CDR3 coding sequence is TGTGCCAGCAGCAGACTAGCGGGGGGGACTAGCACAGATACGCAGTATTTT. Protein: CASSRLAGGTSTDTQYF.

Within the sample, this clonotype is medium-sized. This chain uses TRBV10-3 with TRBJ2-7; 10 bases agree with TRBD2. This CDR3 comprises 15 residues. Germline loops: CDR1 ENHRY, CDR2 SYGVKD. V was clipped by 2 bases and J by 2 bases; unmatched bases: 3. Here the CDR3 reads CAISEPGTSAYEQYF. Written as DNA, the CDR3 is TGTGCCATCAGTGAGCCCGGGACTAGCGCCTACGAGCAGTACTTC.

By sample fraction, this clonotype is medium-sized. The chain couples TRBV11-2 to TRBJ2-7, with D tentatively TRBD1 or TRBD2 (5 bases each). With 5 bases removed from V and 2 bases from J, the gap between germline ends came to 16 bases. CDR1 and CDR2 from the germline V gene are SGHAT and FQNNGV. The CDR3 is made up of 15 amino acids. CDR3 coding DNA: TGTGCCAGCAGCAAAGGGGTGGAGGAGCCCTACGAGCAGTACTTC. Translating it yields CASSKGVEEPYEQYF.

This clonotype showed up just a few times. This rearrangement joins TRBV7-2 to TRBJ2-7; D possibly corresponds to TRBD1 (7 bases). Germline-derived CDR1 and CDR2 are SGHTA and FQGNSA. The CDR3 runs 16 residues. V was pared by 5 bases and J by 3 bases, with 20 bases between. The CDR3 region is CASSPMGGTENYEQYF. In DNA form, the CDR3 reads TGTGCCAGCAGCCCCATGGGCGGGACAGAAAACTACGAGCAGTACTTC.

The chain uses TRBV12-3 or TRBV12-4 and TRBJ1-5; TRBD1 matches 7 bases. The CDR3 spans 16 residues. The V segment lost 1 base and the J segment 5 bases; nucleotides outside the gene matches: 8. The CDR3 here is CASSLGRQGGHQPQHF. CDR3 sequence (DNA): TGTGCCAGCAGTTTAGGGCGCCAGGGGGGGCATCAGCCCCAGCATTTT.

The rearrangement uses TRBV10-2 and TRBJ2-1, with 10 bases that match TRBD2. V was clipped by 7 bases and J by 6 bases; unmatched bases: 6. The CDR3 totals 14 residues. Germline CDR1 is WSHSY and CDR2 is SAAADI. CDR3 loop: CASMVAGGLNEQFF. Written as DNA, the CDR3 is TGCGCCAGCATGGTAGCGGGGGGCCTCAATGAGCAGTTCTTC.

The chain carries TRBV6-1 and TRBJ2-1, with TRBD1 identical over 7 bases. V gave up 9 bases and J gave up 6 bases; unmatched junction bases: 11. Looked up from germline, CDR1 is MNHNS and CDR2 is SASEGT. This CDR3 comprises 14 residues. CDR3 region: CASWAQGIGNEQFF. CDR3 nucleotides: TGTGCCAGTTGGGCACAGGGGATTGGCAATGAGCAGTTCTTC.

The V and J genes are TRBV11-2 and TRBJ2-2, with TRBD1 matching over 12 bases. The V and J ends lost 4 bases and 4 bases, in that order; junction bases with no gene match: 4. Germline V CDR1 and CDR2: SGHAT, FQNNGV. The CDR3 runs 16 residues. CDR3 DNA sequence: TGTGCCAGCAGCTCAGGGACAGGGGGCACCACCGGGGAGCTGTTTTTT. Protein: CASSSGTGGTTGELFF.

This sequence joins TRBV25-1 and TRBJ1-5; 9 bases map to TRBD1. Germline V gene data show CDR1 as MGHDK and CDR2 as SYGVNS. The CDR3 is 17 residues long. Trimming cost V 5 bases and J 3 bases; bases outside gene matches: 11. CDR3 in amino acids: CASSPLGQGVPNQPQHF. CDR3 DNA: TGTGCCAGCAGTCCCCTGGGACAGGGCGTACCCAATCAGCCCCAGCATTTT.

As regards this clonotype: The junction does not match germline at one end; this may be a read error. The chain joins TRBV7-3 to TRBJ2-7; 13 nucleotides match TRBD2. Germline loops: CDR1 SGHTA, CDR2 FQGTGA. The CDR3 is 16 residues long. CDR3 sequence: CAGSPTGLAGDYEQYF. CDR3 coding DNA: TGTGCCGGCAGCCCCACCGGACTAGCGGGGGACTACGAGCAGTACTTC.

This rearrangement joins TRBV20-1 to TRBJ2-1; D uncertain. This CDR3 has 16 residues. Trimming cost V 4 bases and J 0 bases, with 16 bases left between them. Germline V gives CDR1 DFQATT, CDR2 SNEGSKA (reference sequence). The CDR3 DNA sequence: TGCAGTGCTAACCCCCAGACGGTTAGCTCCTACAATGAGCAGTTCTTC. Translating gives CSANPQTVSSYNEQFF.

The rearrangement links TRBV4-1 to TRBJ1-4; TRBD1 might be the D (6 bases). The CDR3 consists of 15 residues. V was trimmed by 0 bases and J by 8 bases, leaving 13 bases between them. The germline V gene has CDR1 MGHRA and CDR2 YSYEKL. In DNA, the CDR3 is TGCGCCAGCAGCCAAGATCAGGGGATGGGGGAAAAACTGTTTTTT. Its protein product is CASSQDQGMGEKLFF.

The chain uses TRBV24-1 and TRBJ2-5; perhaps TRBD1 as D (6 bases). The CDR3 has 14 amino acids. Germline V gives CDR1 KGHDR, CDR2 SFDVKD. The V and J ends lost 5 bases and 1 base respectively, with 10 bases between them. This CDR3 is CATSAGTPQETQYF. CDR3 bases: TGTGCCACCAGTGCCGGGACACCCCAAGAGACCCAGTACTTC.

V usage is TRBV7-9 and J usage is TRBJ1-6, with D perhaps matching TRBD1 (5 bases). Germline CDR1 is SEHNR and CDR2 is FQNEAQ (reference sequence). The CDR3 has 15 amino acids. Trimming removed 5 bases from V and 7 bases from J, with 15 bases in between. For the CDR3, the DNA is TGTGCCAGCAGCCCTGCAGCAGGGCTCAATTCACCCCTCCACTTT. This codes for CASSPAAGLNSPLHF.